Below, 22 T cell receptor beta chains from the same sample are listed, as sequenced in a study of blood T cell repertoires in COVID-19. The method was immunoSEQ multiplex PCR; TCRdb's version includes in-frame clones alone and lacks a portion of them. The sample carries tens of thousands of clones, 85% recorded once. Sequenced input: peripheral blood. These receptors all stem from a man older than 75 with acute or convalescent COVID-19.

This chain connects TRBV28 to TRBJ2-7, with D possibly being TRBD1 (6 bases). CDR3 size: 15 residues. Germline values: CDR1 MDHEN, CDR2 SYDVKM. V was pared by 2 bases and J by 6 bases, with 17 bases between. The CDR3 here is CASSLGGRGWGEQYF. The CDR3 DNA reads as TGTGCCAGCAGTTTAGGGGGCAGGGGTTGGGGCGAGCAGTACTTC.

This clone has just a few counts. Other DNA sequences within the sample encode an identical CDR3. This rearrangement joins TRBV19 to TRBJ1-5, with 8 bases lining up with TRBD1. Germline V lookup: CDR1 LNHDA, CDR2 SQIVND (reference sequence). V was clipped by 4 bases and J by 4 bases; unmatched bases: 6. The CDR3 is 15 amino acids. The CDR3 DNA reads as TGTGCCAGTAGTAGGGACAGGAGCCTTAATCAGCCCCAGCATTTT. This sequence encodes CASSRDRSLNQPQHF.

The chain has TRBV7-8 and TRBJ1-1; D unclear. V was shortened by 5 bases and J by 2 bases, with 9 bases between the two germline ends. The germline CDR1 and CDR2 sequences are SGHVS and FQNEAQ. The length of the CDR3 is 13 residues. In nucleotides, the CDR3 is TGTGCCAGCAGCGCCGAGATAAACACTGAAGCTTTCTTT. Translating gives CASSAEINTEAFF.

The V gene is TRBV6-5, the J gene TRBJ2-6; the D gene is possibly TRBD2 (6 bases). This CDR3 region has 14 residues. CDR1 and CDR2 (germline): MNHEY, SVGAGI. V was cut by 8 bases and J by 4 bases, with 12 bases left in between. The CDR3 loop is CASGGAQGANVLTF. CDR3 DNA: TGTGCCAGCGGCGGGGCGCAGGGGGCCAACGTCCTGACTTTC.

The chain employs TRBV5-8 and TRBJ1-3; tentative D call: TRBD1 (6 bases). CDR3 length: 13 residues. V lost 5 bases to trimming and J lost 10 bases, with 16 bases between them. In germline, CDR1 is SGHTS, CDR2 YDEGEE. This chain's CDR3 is CASSATGFTTIYF. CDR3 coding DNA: TGTGCCAGCAGTGCGACAGGTTTCACGACCATATATTTT.

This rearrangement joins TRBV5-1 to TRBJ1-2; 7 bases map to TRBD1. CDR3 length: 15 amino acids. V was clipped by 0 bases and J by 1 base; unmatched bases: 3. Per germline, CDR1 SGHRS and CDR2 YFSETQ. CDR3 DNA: TGCGCCAGCAGCTTGGACAGGGGAAGTAACTATGGCTACACCTTC. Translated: CASSLDRGSNYGYTF.

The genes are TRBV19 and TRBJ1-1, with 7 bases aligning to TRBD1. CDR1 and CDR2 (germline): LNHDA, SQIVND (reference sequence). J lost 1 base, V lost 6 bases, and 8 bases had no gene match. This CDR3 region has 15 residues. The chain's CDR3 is CASSRRQGRNTEAFF. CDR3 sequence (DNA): TGTGCCAGTAGCCGTAGACAGGGCAGGAACACTGAAGCTTTCTTT.

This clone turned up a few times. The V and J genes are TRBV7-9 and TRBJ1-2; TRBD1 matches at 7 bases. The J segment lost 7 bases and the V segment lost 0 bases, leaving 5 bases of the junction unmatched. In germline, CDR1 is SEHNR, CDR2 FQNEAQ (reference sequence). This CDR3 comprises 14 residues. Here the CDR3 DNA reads TGTGCCAGCAGCTTAGCGTCAGGGGGACTTGGCTACACCTTC. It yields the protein CASSLASGGLGYTF. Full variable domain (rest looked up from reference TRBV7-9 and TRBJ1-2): DTGVSQNPRHKITKRGQNVTFRCDPISEHNRLYWYRQTLGQGPEFLTYFQNEAQLEKSRLLSDRFSAERPKGSFSTLEIQRTEQGDSAMYLCASSLASGGLGYTFGSGTRLTVV.

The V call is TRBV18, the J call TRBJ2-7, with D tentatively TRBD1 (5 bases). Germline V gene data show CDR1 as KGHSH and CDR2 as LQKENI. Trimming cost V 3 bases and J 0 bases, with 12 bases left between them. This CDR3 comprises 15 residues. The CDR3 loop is CASSPYTGPSYEQYF. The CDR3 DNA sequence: TGTGCCAGCTCACCCTATACAGGTCCCTCCTACGAGCAGTACTTC.

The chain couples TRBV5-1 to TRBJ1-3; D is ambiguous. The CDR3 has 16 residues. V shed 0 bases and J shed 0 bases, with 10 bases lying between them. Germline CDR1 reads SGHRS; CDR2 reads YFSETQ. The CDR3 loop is CASSLAGIDSGNTIYF. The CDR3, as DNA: TGCGCCAGCAGCTTGGCGGGGATCGACTCTGGAAACACCATATATTTT.

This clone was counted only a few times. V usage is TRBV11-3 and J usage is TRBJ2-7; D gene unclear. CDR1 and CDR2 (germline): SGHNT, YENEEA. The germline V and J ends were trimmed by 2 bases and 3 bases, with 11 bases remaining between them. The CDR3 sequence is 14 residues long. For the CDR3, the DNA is TGTGCCAGCAGCTTATCCAACAAAATCTACGAGCAGTACTTC. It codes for CASSLSNKIYEQYF.

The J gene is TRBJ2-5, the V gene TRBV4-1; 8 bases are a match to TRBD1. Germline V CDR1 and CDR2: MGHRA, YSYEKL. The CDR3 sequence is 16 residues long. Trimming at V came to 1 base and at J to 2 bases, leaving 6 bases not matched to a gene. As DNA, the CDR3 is TGCGCCAGCAGCCAAGGATCGACAGGGGTACAAGAGACCCAGTACTTC. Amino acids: CASSQGSTGVQETQYF.

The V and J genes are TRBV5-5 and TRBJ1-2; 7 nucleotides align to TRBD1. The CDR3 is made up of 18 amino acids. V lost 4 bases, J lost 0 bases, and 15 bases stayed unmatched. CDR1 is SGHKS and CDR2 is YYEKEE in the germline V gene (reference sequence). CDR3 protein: CASSPGWTGENTNYGYTF. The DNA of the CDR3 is TGTGCCAGCAGCCCGGGCTGGACAGGAGAAAATACTAACTATGGCTACACCTTC.

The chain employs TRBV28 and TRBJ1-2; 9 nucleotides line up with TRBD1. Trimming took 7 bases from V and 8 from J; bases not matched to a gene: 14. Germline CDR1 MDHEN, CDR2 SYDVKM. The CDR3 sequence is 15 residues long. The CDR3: CASTLGDRGFGGYTF. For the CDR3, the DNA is TGTGCCAGCACCCTCGGTGACAGGGGGTTTGGGGGCTACACCTTC.

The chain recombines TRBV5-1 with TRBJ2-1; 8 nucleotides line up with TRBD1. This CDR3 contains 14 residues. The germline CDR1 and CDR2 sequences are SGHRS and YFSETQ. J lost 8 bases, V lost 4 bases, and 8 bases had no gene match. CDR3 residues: CASSTRTGSYEQFF. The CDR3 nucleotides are TGCGCCAGCAGCACAAGGACAGGGAGCTATGAGCAGTTCTTC. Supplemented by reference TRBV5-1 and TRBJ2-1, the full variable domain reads KAGVTQTPRYLIKTRGQQVTLSCSPISGHRSVSWYQQTPGQGLQFLFEYFSETQRNKGNFPGRFSGRQFSNSRSEMNVSTLELGDSALYLCASSTRTGSYEQFFGPGTRLTVL.

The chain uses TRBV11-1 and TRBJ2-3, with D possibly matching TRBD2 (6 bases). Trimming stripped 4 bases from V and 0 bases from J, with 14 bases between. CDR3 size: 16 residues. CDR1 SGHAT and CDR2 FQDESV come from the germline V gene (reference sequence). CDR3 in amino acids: CASSSLGRGSTDTQYF. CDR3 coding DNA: TGTGCCAGCAGCTCCCTCGGGCGGGGAAGCACAGATACGCAGTATTTT.

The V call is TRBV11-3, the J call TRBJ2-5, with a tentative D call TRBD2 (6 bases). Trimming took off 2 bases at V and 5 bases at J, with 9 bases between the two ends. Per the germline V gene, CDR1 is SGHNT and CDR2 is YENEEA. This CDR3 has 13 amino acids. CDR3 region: CASSLPGEETQYF. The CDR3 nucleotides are TGTGCCAGCAGCTTACCGGGGGAGGAGACCCAGTACTTC.

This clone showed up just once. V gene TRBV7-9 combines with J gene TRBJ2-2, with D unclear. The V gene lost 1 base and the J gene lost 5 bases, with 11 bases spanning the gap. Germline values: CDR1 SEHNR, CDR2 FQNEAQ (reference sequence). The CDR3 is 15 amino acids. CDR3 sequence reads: CASSLGNLRTGELFF. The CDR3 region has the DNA TGTGCCAGCAGCTTAGGGAATCTGCGGACCGGGGAGCTGTTTTTT.

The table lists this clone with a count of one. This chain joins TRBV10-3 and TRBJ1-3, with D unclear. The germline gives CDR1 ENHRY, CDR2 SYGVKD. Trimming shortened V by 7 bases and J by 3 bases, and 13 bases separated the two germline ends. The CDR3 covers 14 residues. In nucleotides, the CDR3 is TGTGCCATCACCGAGCATACTATTGGAAACACCATATATTTT. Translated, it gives CAITEHTIGNTIYF.

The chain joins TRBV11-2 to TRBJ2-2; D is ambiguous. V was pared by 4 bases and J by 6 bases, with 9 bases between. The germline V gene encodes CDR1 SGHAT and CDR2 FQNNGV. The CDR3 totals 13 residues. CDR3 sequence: CASSSATAGELFF. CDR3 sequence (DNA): TGTGCCAGCAGCTCGGCTACAGCCGGGGAGCTGTTTTTT. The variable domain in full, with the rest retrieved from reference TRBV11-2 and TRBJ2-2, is EAGVAQSPRYKIIEKRQSVAFWCNPISGHATLYWYQQILGQGPKLLIQFQNNGVVDDSQLPKDRFSAERLKGVDSTLKIQPAKLEDSAVYLCASSSATAGELFFGEGSRLTVL.

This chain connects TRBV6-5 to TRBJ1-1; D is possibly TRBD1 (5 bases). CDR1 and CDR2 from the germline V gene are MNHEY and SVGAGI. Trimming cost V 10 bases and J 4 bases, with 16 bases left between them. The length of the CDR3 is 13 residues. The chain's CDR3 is CATQWGVSTEAFF. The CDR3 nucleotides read TGTGCCACCCAATGGGGGGTAAGCACTGAAGCTTTCTTT.

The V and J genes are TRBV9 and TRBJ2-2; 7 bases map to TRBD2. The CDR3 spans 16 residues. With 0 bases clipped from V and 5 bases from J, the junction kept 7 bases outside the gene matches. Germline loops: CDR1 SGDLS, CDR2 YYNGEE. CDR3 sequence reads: CASSVGRLGGTGELFF. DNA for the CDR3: TGTGCCAGCAGCGTAGGGAGACTCGGGGGGACCGGGGAGCTGTTTTTT.